This TCR beta chain was identified during a study of T cell repertoires in cytomegalovirus infection. This clonotype showed up many times. TCRdb re-analysed the reads in MiXCR, keeping a single row per CDR3 protein. This table has around 450,000 distinct CDR3 sequences, 31% appearing once. This TCR was sampled from a human donor in good health (CMV status not recorded). Some clones in this sample may be carry-over from other donors' samples. The sequencing sample was made of PBMCs.

The CDR3 sequence: CASSPPPTGELFF. The CDR3 DNA sequence: TGTGCCAGCAGCCCTCCTCCCACCGGGGAGCTGTTTTTT. This chain uses TRBV7-9 with TRBJ2-2; D call uncertain. Germline CDR1 and CDR2: SEHNR and FQNEAQ (reference sequence). The CDR3 sequence is 13 residues long. V was trimmed by 5 bases and J by 4 bases, leaving 8 bases between them.